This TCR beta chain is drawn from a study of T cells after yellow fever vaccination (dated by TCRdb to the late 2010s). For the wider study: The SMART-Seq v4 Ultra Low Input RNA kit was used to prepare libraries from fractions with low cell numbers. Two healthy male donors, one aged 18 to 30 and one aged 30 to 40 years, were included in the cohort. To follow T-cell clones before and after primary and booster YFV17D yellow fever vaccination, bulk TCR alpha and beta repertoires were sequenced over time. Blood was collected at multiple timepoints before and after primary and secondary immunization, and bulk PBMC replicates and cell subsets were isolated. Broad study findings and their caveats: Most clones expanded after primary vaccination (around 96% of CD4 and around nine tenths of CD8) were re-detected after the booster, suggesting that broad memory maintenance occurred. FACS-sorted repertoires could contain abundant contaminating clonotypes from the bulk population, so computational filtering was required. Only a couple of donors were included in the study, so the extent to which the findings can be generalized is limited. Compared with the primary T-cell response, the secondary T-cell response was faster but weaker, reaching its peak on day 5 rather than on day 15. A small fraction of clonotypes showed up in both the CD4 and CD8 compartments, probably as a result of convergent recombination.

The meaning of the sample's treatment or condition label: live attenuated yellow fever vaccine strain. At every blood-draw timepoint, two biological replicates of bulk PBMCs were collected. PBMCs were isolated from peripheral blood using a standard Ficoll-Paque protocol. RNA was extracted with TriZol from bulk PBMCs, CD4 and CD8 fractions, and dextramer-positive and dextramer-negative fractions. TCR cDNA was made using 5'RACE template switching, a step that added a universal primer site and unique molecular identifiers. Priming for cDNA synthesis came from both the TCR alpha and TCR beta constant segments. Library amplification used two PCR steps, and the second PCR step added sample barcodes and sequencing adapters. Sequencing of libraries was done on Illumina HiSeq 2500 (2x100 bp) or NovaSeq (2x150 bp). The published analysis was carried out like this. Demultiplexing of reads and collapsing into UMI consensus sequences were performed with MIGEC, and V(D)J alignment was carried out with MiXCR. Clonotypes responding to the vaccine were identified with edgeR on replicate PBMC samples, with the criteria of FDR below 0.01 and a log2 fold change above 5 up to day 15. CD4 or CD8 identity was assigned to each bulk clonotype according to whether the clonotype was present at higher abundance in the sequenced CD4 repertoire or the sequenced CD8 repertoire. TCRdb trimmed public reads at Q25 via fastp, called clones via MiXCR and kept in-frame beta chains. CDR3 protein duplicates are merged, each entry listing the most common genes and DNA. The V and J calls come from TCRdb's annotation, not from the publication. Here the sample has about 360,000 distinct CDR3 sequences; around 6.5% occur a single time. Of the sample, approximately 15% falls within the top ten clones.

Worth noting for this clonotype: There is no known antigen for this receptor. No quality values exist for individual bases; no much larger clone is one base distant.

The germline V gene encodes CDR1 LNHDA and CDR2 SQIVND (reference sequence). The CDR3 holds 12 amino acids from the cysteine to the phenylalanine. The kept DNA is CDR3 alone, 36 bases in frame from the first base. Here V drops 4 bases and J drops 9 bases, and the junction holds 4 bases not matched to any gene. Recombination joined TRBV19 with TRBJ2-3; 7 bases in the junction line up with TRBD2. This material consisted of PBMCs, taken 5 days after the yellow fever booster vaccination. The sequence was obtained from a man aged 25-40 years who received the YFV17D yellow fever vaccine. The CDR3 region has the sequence CASSTSGKTQYF. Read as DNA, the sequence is TGTGCCAGTAGTACCAGCGGGAAGACGCAGTATTTT.